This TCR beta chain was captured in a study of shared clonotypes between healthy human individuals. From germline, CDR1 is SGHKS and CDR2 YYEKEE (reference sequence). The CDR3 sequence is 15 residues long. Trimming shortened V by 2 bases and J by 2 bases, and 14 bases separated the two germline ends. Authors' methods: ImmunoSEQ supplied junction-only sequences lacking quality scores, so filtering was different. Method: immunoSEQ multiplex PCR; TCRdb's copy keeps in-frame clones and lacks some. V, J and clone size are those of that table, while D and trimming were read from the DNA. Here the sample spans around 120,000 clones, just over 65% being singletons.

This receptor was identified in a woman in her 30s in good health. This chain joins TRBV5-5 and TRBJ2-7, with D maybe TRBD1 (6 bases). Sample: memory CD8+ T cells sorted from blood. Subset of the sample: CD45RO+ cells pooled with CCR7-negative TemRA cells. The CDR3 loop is CASSFEWNRAYEQYF. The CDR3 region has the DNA TGTGCCAGCAGCTTTGAGTGGAACAGGGCCTACGAGCAGTACTTC.